A selection of T cell receptor beta chains follows, all from one sample in a study of blood T cell repertoires in COVID-19. Sequenced by immunoSEQ multiplex PCR; TCRdb stores in-frame clones only, minus some. The table records about 74,000 clones, 88% of them present only once. Input material: peripheral blood. The receptors shown here come from an elderly woman with acute or convalescent COVID-19. CDR3s include the opening cysteine and the closing phenylalanine or tryptophan. A D gene is named only where the DNA matches it firmly. The size entry is marked missing in some rows and otherwise reads once, few, many or a size class.

NA	TRBJ2-1	TRBV19	TRBD2	CASSNPSGSGGNNEQFF	TGTGCCAGTAGTAATCCGTCAGGCAGCGGGGGGAACAATGAGCAGTTCTTC
NA	TRBJ1-5	TRBV2	NA	CASSDGTPPRGNQPQHF	TGTGCCAGCAGTGACGGGACACCTCCGAGAGGCAATCAGCCCCAGCATTTT
few	TRBJ2-7	TRBV2	NA	CASSRETYEQYF	TGTGCCAGCAGCAGGGAAACCTACGAGCAGTACTTC
once	TRBJ1-2	TRBV19	NA	CASTIIGGANYGYTF	TGTGCCAGTACCATCATTGGGGGCGCCAACTATGGCTACACCTTC
NA	TRBJ1-4	TRBV5-6	TRBD1	CASSGDRGGEKLFF	TGTGCCAGCAGCGGGGACAGGGGCGGAGAAAAACTGTTTTTT
NA	TRBJ2-3	TRBV5-1	TRBD2	CASSLEGLAGVRDTQYF	TGCGCCAGCAGCTTGGAGGGACTAGCGGGTGTAAGGGATACGCAGTATTTT
NA	TRBJ1-5	TRBV24-1	NA	CATSDTGQPQHF	TGTGCCACCAGTGACACGGGACAGCCCCAGCATTTT
NA	TRBJ2-2	TRBV7-2	NA	CASSSVANTGELFF	TGTGCCAGCAGCTCCGTTGCGAACACCGGGGAGCTGTTTTTT
NA	TRBJ2-7	TRBV4-3	NA	CASSQAVSSAYEQYF	TGCGCCAGCAGCCAAGCGGTCAGCAGCGCCTACGAGCAGTACTTC
NA	TRBJ2-7	TRBV10-3	TRBD1	CAARDREFGEQYF	TGTGCCGCCCGGGACAGGGAGTTCGGGGAGCAGTACTTC
NA	TRBJ1-1	TRBV5-1	TRBD1	CASSYPGTAKNTEAFF	TGCGCCAGCAGCTACCCCGGGACAGCTAAGAACACTGAAGCTTTCTTT
NA	TRBJ2-6	TRBV5-4	TRBD2	CASSLAGLAGVANVLTF	TGTGCCAGCAGCTTGGCGGGACTAGCGGGAGTTGCCAACGTCCTGACTTTC
NA	TRBJ2-1	TRBV6-6	TRBD2	CASSLLAGGPGEQFF	TGTGCCAGCAGTCTACTAGCGGGAGGGCCGGGGGAGCAGTTCTTC
NA	TRBJ1-1	TRBV3-1/TRBV3-2	NA	CASSLQGNTEAFF	TGTGCCAGCAGCCTACAGGGGAACACTGAAGCTTTCTTT
NA	TRBJ1-5	TRBV18	NA	CASSRQGVNQPQHF	TGTGCCAGCTCACGGCAGGGTGTCAATCAGCCCCAGCATTTT
NA	TRBJ2-5	TRBV7-8	TRBD2	CASSRPALTSRETQYF	TGTGCCAGCAGCCGTCCCGCCCTGACTAGCAGGGAGACCCAGTACTTC
NA	TRBJ2-7	TRBV27	TRBD2	CASSPRLAGDDEQYF	TGTGCCAGCAGTCCGAGACTAGCGGGAGATGACGAGCAGTACTTC
NA	TRBJ1-1	TRBV5-1	TRBD1	CASSRGQGVVKNTETFF	TGCGCCAGCAGCAGGGGACAGGGGGTAGTGAAGAACACTGAAACTTTCTTT
NA	TRBJ1-1	TRBV6-5	TRBD1	CASRADRGTEAFF	TGTGCCAGCAGGGCCGACAGGGGCACTGAAGCTTTCTTT
NA	TRBJ2-7	TRBV12-3/TRBV12-4	NA	CASSLATTYEQYF	TGTGCCAGCAGTCTGGCAACCACCTACGAGCAGTACTTC
NA	TRBJ2-7	TRBV7-9	TRBD1	CASSLVGQSYEQYF	TGTGCCAGCAGCTTAGTGGGACAGTCCTACGAGCAGTACTTC
NA	TRBJ1-2	TRBV6-6	NA	CASSREGPYGYTF	TGTGCCAGCAGTCGGGAGGGGCCATATGGCTACACCTTC
NA	TRBJ2-7	TRBV6-5	TRBD1	CASKGGPIYEQYF	TGTGCCAGCAAAGGGGGCCCCATCTACGAGCAGTACTTC
NA	TRBJ1-1	TRBV7-3	TRBD1	CASSLTGTANTEAFF	TGTGCCAGCAGCTTAACCGGGACAGCGAACACTGAAGCTTTCTTT
NA	TRBJ1-2	TRBV7-2	NA	CASSLVSYGYTF	TGTGCCAGCAGCTTAGTTAGCTATGGCTACACCTTC
NA	TRBJ2-7	TRBV7-9	TRBD2	CASSLDRAGTYEQYF	TGTGCCAGCAGCTTAGATCGAGCGGGGACCTACGAGCAGTACTTC
NA	TRBJ2-7	TRBV12-3/TRBV12-4	NA	CASSSDNSYEQYF	TGTGCCAGCAGTTCAGACAACTCCTACGAGCAGTACTTC
NA	TRBJ2-1	TRBV2	TRBD2	CASSESRLAPQFF	TGTGCCAGCAGTGAGTCCAGACTAGCTCCACAGTTCTTC
NA	TRBJ2-7	TRBV29-1	TRBD2	CSVGLAGGSSYEQYF	TGCAGCGTTGGACTAGCGGGAGGATCATCCTACGAGCAGTACTTC
NA	TRBJ1-1	TRBV2	NA	CASSGQTLGTEAFF	TGTGCCAGCAGTGGACAGACCCTAGGCACTGAAGCTTTCTTT
NA	TRBJ2-3	TRBV19	TRBD2	CASSRLAGGHTQYF	TGTGCCAGTAGCCGACTAGCGGGGGGCCATACGCAGTATTTT
NA	TRBJ1-4	TRBV3-1/TRBV3-2	NA	CASSQSAGRGSSEKLFF	TGTGCCAGCAGCCAGAGCGCTGGCAGGGGAAGTAGTGAAAAACTGTTTTTT
NA	TRBJ1-4	TRBV3-1/TRBV3-2	TRBD1	CASSIDRGEKLFF	TGTGCCAGCAGCATCGACAGGGGGGAAAAACTGTTTTTT
NA	TRBJ2-1	TRBV19	TRBD2	CASSSSGTQFF	TGTGCCAGTAGTAGTAGCGGGACCCAGTTCTTC
NA	TRBJ1-6	TRBV6-5	NA	CASRSGSNNSPLHF	TGTGCCAGCAGATCAGGGTCGAATAATTCACCCCTCCACTTT
NA	TRBJ2-7	TRBV1	NA	CTSRGWCGAPYEQYF	TGCACCAGCAGGGGATGGTGCGGGGCCCCCTACGAGCAGTACTTC
NA	TRBJ1-4	TRBV25-1	TRBD1	CASSDPGTGDEKLFF	TGTGCCAGCAGTGACCCCGGGACAGGGGATGAAAAACTGTTTTTT
NA	TRBJ1-2	TRBV7-9	TRBD1	CASSPPAGGDGYTF	TGTGCCAGCAGCCCCCCGGCAGGGGGCGATGGCTACACCTTC
NA	TRBJ1-3	TRBV9	NA	CASSVAPWGGRPIYF	TGTGCCAGCAGCGTAGCACCCTGGGGGGGGAGGCCCATATATTTT
NA	TRBJ2-4	TRBV5-6	TRBD1	CASSLGQGARNIQYF	TGTGCCAGCAGCTTGGGACAGGGGGCGAGAAACATTCAGTACTTC
NA	TRBJ1-4	TRBV19	TRBD1	CASREGRGLSNEKLFF	TGTGCCAGTAGAGAGGGCAGGGGGCTCAGTAATGAAAAACTGTTTTTT
few	TRBJ2-1	TRBV10-3	NA	CAIRPGLGGVLEQFF	TGTGCCATCAGACCGGGACTCGGGGGAGTACTAGAGCAGTTCTTC
NA	TRBJ1-2	TRBV11-2	TRBD1	CASSTGQGGMDGYTF	TGTGCCAGCAGCACCGGACAGGGGGGGATGGATGGCTACACCTTC
NA	TRBJ1-2	TRBV7-2	TRBD1	CASSLGDRGTNYGYTF	TGTGCCAGCAGCTTAGGAGACAGGGGTACTAACTATGGCTACACCTTC